This T cell receptor beta chain was observed in a study of shared T cell receptors in the human thymus (TCRdb year 2021). The study in broad terms: The study investigated the way shared, self-reactive T-cell receptor alpha chains are produced in the human thymus.

As concerns this clone: This clone's antigen is unknown. No base quality information exists; no much larger clone differs at one position.

The library was obtained by the immunoSEQ multiplex PCR assay. The immuneACCESS repertoire file appears here via TCRdb, limited to in-frame rearrangements. These files lack a portion of the clones; in checked studies, under half of the deficit traces to unresolved V genes, and the cause of the others is not known. In all, the sample holds about 500,000 clones, and around 78% of those were seen once. Clones ranked in the top ten supply about 0.014% of the sample. V is cut by 4 bases and J by 1 base, and the space between the germline ends is 20 bases. The CDR3 has 16 amino acids, counting the end cysteine and phenylalanine. The CDR3 DNA has 48 bases and is translated from base 1. Sequences GTSNPN (CDR1) and SVGIG (CDR2) are obtained from the germline V gene (reference sequence). These data were also filed under a second study, of human thymus T cells. From the second report: In Finland, the donors were immunologically healthy infants who were having open corrective cardiac surgery for congenital heart defects. Thymus tissue was obtained as surgical resects removed during corrective cardiac surgery. Both the thymic and the peripheral blood repertoires appeared to show biased V and J gene segment usage. Highly overlapping thymic TCR repertoires among unrelated individuals were reported in the related research. The study used roughly 8 infant thymus samples plus four related peripheral blood samples to characterize TCR alpha and beta repertoires. Donor ages ranged from about 6 to 250 days, and the cohort comprised five or six male and a couple of female infants. Thymocytes were freed from the tissue by mechanical means and kept at -70 degrees C as pellets of roughly 8.5-31 million cells. Genomic DNA was extracted from frozen cell pellets with a QIAsymphony instrument. The immunoSEQ multiplex PCR assay was used to amplify the TCRB and TCRAD loci from a standardized amount of quality-controlled genomic DNA. The amplicons covered the V(D)J region and were long enough to include the CDR3 and to identify the V and J genes. The commercial immunoSEQ service was used to sequence amplicons on an Illumina platform. Primer bias and sequencing errors were corrected as previously described, and TCRAD and TCRB were defined on the basis of the IMGT database. Repertoires were analysed with immunoSEQ Analyzer 3.0 and VDJTools, covering basic statistics, V/J segment usage, diversity estimates, rarefaction and pairwise overlap. Diversity was estimated using the Chao1, ChaoE, Efron-Thisted, Shannon and inverse Simpson indices, and was also estimated on datasets down-sampled to the size of the smallest sample. Repertoire overlap was assessed by strict matching of CDR3 nucleotide sequence, V gene and J gene, and clustering was done by Jaccard-based multidimensional scaling. Thymus samples yielded on average approximately 860,000 unique TCRB clonotypes, compared with 75,000 to 85,000 from blood samples.

The chain is encoded by TRBV30 joined to TRBJ2-7; the D gene is perhaps TRBD1, on 6 matching bases. The clonotype comes from a boy under two years old with a congenital heart defect. Donor details come from another sample of the same person, matched by shared clones. Sequenced: thymocytes. The nucleotide sequence is given as TGTGCCTGGATATCCCATCGAGGGGGTGGGTCCTACGAGCAGTACTTC. It specifies CAWISHRGGGSYEQYF.